This T cell receptor (beta chain) emerged from a study of T-cell reconstitution after alpha-beta-depleted transplantation in children. Study-level points and caveats: At the one-year point after transplant, T-cell counts and TCRbeta diversity were found to come mostly from T cells that had been newly produced. Surviving thymic progenitors and recipient T cells were the source of high TCRbeta diversity at day 60 in some patients. Expanded graft clones, several hundred of them, were reportedly the source of alpha-beta T cells about two months after transplant.

Trimming left V 7 bases short and J 8 bases short, with 20 bases between. The CDR3 consists of 15 residues. Germline V gives CDR1 MNHNS, CDR2 SASEGT. Unique molecular identifiers were used in preparing the TCRbeta library. TCRdb independently ran MiXCR on the PCR reads; one entry per CDR3 protein. This sample has over 120,000 distinct CDR3 sequences, with 8.8% found just once. Concerning this clonotype: Its antigen is as yet unknown.

Sequencing used PBMCs, mostly from graft donor cells, obtained 180 days after TCRalphabeta/CD19-depleted stem cell transplant. This chain connects TRBV6-1 to TRBJ2-2; weak D call: TRBD1 (6 bases). The sequence was collected from a female patient aged 2 to 10 who had a stem cell transplant for congenital amegakaryocytic thrombocytopenia, so the T cells may come from the graft donor. CDR3 protein: CASNNYQGSTGELFF. The CDR3, as DNA: TGTGCCAGCAACAATTATCAGGGGTCGACTGGGGAGCTGTTTTTT.